This T cell receptor (beta chain) was retrieved from a study of T cells in Graves' hyperthyroidism and ophthalmopathy. Per germline, CDR1 SGHRS and CDR2 YFSETQ. J was trimmed by 4 bases and V by 4 bases; bases with no gene match: 6. This CDR3 spans 16 amino acids. The PBMCs were sourced from fresh peripheral blood (about 9.7 ml). Amplification of TCR beta CDR3 regions used RNA as the template. A first-round RT-PCR of the TCR CDR3 used the HTBI primer set. Via MiXCR, TCRdb re-called the multiplex PCR reads, giving one row per CDR3 protein. The sample has approximately 490,000 distinct CDR3 sequences, roughly 22% seen once.

The TCR comes from a woman in her 70s with Graves' ophthalmopathy. Material for sequencing was blood. The V gene is TRBV5-1, the J gene TRBJ2-1, with 12 bases matching TRBD2. CDR3 loop: CASSRNGLAGYNEQFF. The CDR3 coding sequence is TGCGCCAGCAGCCGGAATGGACTAGCGGGATACAATGAGCAGTTCTTC.